These 11 T cell receptor beta chains came from one sample sequenced in a study of shared clonotypes between healthy human individuals. Profiled with immunoSEQ multiplex PCR; TCRdb holds only in-frame clones, not every one. This repertoire shows approximately 740,000 clones, roughly 92% found once; its top ten account for around 24%. CD45RO-negative, CCR7-selected cells formed the naive CD8 fraction, which excluded terminally differentiated effector memory CD45RA+ cells. The source material was naive CD8+ T cells sorted from blood. These receptors originate from a young man in good health.

The J gene is TRBJ2-7, the V gene TRBV7-9; no definite D call. The CDR3 is 13 amino acids. Trimming took 6 bases from V and 1 from J, leaving 10 bases between them. The V gene's germline CDR1 is SEHNR and CDR2 FQNEAQ (reference sequence). CDR3 sequence reads: CASSPTASYEQYF. In nucleotides, the CDR3 is TGTGCCAGCAGTCCCACAGCGTCCTACGAGCAGTACTTC.

The rearrangement joins TRBV19 to TRBJ2-4; TRBD2 is a possible D gene (6 bases). Germline V gene lookup returns CDR1 LNHDA and CDR2 SQIVND (reference sequence). V lost 3 bases and J 2 bases, leaving 11 bases between the germline ends. The CDR3 has 15 residues. As DNA, the CDR3 is TGTGCCAGTAGTATGGAGGGATGGACCAAAAACATTCAGTACTTC. Protein sequence: CASSMEGWTKNIQYF. The full variable domain, completed using reference TRBV19 and TRBJ2-4, is DGGITQSPKYLFRKEGQNVTLSCEQNLNHDAMYWYRQDPGQGLRLIYYSQIVNDFQKGDIAEGYSVSREKKESFPLTVTSAQKNPTAFYLCASSMEGWTKNIQYFGAGTRLSVL.

The gene calls are TRBV4-1 and TRBJ2-2; the D is unclear. This CDR3 region has 15 residues. Germline CDR1 MGHRA, CDR2 YSYEKL. The germline V and J ends were trimmed by 1 base and 2 bases, with 8 bases remaining between them. CDR3 DNA: TGCGCCAGCAGCCAAGTATCCACTAACACCGGGGAGCTGTTTTTT. Protein product: CASSQVSTNTGELFF.

Points on this clone: Other DNA sequences in this specimen translate into the identical CDR3. This chain uses TRBV27 with TRBJ2-7; 7 bases map to TRBD2. The CDR3 totals 15 residues. Germline CDR1 reads MNHEY; CDR2 reads SMNVEV (reference sequence). J was trimmed by 0 bases and V by 0 bases; bases with no gene match: 2. The CDR3 DNA reads TGTGCCAGCAGTTTATCTGGCGGGAGCTCCTACGAGCAGTACTTC. Translating it yields CASSLSGGSSYEQYF.

V is TRBV11-3 and J is TRBJ1-5, with D uncertain. Trimming left V 3 bases short and J 0 bases short, with 12 bases between. CDR1 SGHNT and CDR2 YENEEA come from the germline V gene. There are 16 residues in the CDR3. The CDR3 region has the DNA TGTGCCAGCAGCTTGTCTGTAGATTATAGCAATCAGCCCCAGCATTTT. Its protein is CASSLSVDYSNQPQHF.

The genes are TRBV6-1 and TRBJ2-3; TRBD2 aligns across 12 bases. The length of the CDR3 is 15 residues. After removal of 4 bases from V and 5 bases from J, the junction contained 4 bases not matched to a gene. The germline V gene encodes CDR1 MNHNS and CDR2 SASEGT. The CDR3 sequence: CASSGLAGGLDTQYF. The CDR3 DNA reads as TGTGCCAGCAGTGGCCTAGCGGGAGGGTTAGATACGCAGTATTTT.

The table lists this clone with a count of one. The chain has TRBV2 and TRBJ2-3; D might be TRBD2 (5 bases). The ends were cut back, 8 bases at V and 0 bases at J, with 9 bases in the middle. The CDR3 covers 13 residues. Germline V gene data show CDR1 as SNHLY and CDR2 as FYNNEI. The CDR3 DNA is TGTGCCAGCTTGAGGGAAAGCACAGATACGCAGTATTTT. Translation gives CASLRESTDTQYF. The whole variable domain, remainder taken from reference TRBV2 and TRBJ2-3, is EPEVTQTPSHQVTQMGQEVILRCVPISNHLYFYWYRQILGQKVEFLVSFYNNEISEKSEIFDDQFSVERPDGSNFTLKIRSTKLEDSAMYFCASLRESTDTQYFGPGTRLTVL.

The chain is built from TRBV29-1 and TRBJ2-3; D remains unclear. Germline CDR1 and CDR2: SQVTM and ANQGSEA. The CDR3 length is 13 residues. V gave up 6 bases and J gave up 3 bases, with 13 bases separating them. CDR3 protein: CSVFPGSTDTQYF. The CDR3 DNA reads TGCAGCGTGTTCCCGGGTTCGACAGATACGCAGTATTTT.

This chain connects TRBV30 to TRBJ2-4; the D gene is possibly TRBD2 (5 bases). The CDR3 has 16 residues. Germline lookup yields CDR1 GTSNPN and CDR2 SVGIG (reference sequence). V was trimmed by 3 bases and J by 4 bases, leaving 19 bases between them. In nucleotides, the CDR3 is TGTGCCTGGAGGCACCAGCTCGGATCGGGGAAAAACATTCAGTACTTC. It translates to CAWRHQLGSGKNIQYF. The variable domain in full, with the rest retrieved from reference TRBV30 and TRBJ2-4, is SQTIHQWPATLVQPVGSPLSLECTVEGTSNPNLYWYRQAAGRGLQLLFYSVGIGQISSEVPQNLSASRPQDRQFILSSKKLLLSDSGFYLCAWRHQLGSGKNIQYFGAGTRLSVL.

CDR3 in amino acids: CASSQSGGSGQGYNEQFF. The CDR3 DNA sequence: TGCGCCAGCAGTCAATCGGGGGGATCCGGTCAAGGTTACAATGAGCAGTTCTTC. The chain recombines TRBV23-1 with TRBJ2-1; a weak D match, TRBD2 (6 bases). TRBV23-1 is sorted into the ORF group, with uncertain function. The V end lost 0 bases, the J end lost 4 bases, and 19 bases lay between the germline ends. The CDR3 length is 18 residues.

The DNA of the CDR3 is TGTGCCAGCTCACCAGAAGGCGGGAATATGTTCGAGCAGTACTTC. This sequence encodes CASSPEGGNMFEQYF. V and J are TRBV18 and TRBJ2-7; TRBD2 is a possible D gene (6 bases). V gave up 2 bases and J gave up 6 bases, with 17 bases separating them. There are 15 residues in the CDR3. Germline-derived CDR1 and CDR2 are KGHSH and LQKENI.